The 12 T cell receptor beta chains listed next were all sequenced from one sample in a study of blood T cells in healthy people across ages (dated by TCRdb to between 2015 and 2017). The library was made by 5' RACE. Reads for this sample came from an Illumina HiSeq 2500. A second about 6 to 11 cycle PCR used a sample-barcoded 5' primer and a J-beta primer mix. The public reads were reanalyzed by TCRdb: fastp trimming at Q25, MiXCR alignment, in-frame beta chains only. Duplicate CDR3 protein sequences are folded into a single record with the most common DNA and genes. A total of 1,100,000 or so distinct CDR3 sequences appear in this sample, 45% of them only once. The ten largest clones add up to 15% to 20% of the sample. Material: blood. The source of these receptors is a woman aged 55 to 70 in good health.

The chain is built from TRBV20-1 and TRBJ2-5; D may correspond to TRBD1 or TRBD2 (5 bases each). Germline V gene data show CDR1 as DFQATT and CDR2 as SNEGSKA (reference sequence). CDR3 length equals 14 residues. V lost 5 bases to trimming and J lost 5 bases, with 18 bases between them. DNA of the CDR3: TGCAGTGCTCCTCCCCGAGTAGGGGAGGAGACCCAGTACTTC. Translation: CSAPPRVGEETQYF.

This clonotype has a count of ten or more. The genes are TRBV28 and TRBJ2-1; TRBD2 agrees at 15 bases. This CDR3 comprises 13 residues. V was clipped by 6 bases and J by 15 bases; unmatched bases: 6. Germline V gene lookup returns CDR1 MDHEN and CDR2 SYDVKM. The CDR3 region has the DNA TGTGCCAGCAGGCGGACTAGCGGGAGGGAATGGTTCTTC. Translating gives CASRRTSGREWFF.

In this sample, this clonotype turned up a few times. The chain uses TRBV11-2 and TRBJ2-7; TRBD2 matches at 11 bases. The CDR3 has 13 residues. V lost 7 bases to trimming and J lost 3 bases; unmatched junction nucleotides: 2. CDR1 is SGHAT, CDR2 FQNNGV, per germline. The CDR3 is CASTSGRNYEQYF. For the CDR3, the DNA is TGTGCCAGCACTAGCGGGAGGAACTACGAGCAGTACTTC.

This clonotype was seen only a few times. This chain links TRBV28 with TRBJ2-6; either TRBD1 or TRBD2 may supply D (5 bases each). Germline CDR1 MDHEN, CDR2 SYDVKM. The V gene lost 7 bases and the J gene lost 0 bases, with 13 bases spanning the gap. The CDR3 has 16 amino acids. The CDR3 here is CASNPVRGSGANVLTF. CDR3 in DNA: TGTGCCAGCAACCCTGTGAGGGGCTCTGGGGCCAACGTCCTGACTTTC.

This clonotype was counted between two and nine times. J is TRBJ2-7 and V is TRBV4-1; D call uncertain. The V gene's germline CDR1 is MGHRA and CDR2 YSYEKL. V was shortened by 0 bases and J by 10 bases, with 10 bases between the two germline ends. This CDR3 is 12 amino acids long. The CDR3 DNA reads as TGCGCCAGCAGCCAAGATTCACGGATCCAGTACTTC. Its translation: CASSQDSRIQYF.

In nucleotides, the CDR3 is TGTGCCAGCAGCTTAGACGCGCGGGATGAGCAGTTCTTC. Its translation is CASSLDARDEQFF. J is TRBJ2-1 and V is TRBV11-2; a weak D match, TRBD2 (5 bases). The CDR3 runs 13 residues. Germline CDR1 SGHAT, CDR2 FQNNGV. V was pared by 0 bases and J by 8 bases, with 8 bases between.

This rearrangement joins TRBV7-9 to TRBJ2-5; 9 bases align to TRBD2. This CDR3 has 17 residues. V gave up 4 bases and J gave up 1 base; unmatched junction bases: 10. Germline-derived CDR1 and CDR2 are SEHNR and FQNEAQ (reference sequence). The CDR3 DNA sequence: TGTGCCAGCAGCTCCTTTGCCGGGACTAGCAGCCAAGAGACCCAGTACTTC. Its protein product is CASSSFAGTSSQETQYF. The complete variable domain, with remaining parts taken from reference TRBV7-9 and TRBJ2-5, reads DTGVSQNPRHKITKRGQNVTFRCDPISEHNRLYWYRQTLGQGPEFLTYFQNEAQLEKSRLLSDRFSAERPKGSFSTLEIQRTEQGDSAMYLCASSSFAGTSSQETQYFGPGTRLLVL.

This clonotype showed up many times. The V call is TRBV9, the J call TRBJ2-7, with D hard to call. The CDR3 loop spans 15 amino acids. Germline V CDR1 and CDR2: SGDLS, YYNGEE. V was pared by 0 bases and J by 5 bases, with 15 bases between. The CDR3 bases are TGTGCCAGCAGCGTAGACATCCTGGGCCCCCACGAGCAGTACTTC. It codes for CASSVDILGPHEQYF. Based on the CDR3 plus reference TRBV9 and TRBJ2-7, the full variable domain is DSGVTQTPKHLITATGQRVTLRCSPRSGDLSVYWYQQSLDQGLQFLIQYYNGEERAKGNILERFSAQQFPDLHSELNLSSLELGDSALYFCASSVDILGPHEQYFGPGTRLTVT.

DNA of the CDR3: TGTGCCAGCAGCTTACAGGGGATTAGCGGGGGCTCGGCGCAGTATTTT. It specifies CASSLQGISGGSAQYF. V gene TRBV7-2 combines with J gene TRBJ2-3, with 9 positions matching TRBD2. J gave up 10 bases and V 2 bases, and 13 bases lay outside the gene matches. Germline V gene lookup returns CDR1 SGHTA and CDR2 FQGNSA. This CDR3 has 16 residues. The full variable domain, in which reference TRBV7-2 and TRBJ2-3 provide the parts outside the CDR3, is GAGVSQSPSNKVTEKGKDVELRCDPISGHTALYWYRQSLGQGLEFLIYFQGNSAPDKSGLPSDRFSAERTGGSVSTLTIQRTQQEDSAVYLCASSLQGISGGSAQYFGPGTRLTVL.

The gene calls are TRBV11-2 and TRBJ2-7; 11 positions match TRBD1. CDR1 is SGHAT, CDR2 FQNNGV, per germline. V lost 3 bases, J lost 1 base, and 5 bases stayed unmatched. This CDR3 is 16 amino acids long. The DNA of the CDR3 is TGTGCCAGCAGCTTGTGGGGGACAGGGGGGTCCTACGAGCAGTACTTC. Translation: CASSLWGTGGSYEQYF. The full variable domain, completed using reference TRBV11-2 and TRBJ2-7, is EAGVAQSPRYKIIEKRQSVAFWCNPISGHATLYWYQQILGQGPKLLIQFQNNGVVDDSQLPKDRFSAERLKGVDSTLKIQPAKLEDSAVYLCASSLWGTGGSYEQYFGPGTRLTVT.

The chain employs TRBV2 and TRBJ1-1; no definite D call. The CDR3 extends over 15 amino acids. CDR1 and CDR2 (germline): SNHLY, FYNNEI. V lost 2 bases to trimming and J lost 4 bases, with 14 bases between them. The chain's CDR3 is CASSEPVALGTEAFF. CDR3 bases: TGTGCCAGCAGTGAACCGGTGGCTTTAGGCACTGAAGCTTTCTTT. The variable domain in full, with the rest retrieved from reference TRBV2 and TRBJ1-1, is EPEVTQTPSHQVTQMGQEVILRCVPISNHLYFYWYRQILGQKVEFLVSFYNNEISEKSEIFDDQFSVERPDGSNFTLKIRSTKLEDSAMYFCASSEPVALGTEAFFGQGTRLTVV.

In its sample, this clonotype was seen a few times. For the CDR3, the DNA is TGTGCCAGCAGTTCCGCGGAGGGGTGGGAGACCCAGTACTTC. Protein sequence: CASSSAEGWETQYF. The rearrangement links TRBV27 to TRBJ2-5, with D maybe TRBD2 (6 bases). Trimming pared 4 bases from V and 5 bases from J, leaving 14 bases between. The CDR3 spans 14 residues. CDR1 and CDR2 (germline): MNHEY, SMNVEV (reference sequence).